One and the same sample provided the 8 T cell receptor beta chains below, sequenced in a study of control samples from healthy donors and cancer patients. The method was immunoSEQ multiplex PCR; TCRdb's version includes in-frame clones alone and lacks a portion of them. The sample includes about 84,000 clones, about 79% of them seen just once. Material: PBMCs. These receptors were obtained from a man aged 60 to 75 with head and neck cancer.

V is TRBV6-5 and J is TRBJ2-1; 11 bases are a match to TRBD1. The V segment lost 5 bases and the J segment 10 bases; nucleotides outside the gene matches: 4. CDR3 size: 13 residues. The V gene's germline CDR1 is MNHEY and CDR2 SVGAGI. CDR3 bases: TGTGCCAGCAGTAGGACAGGGGGCGGCGAGCAGTTCTTC. It translates to CASSRTGGGEQFF.

The J gene is TRBJ2-3, the V gene TRBV6-6; 14 bases line up with TRBD2. CDR1 is MNHNY and CDR2 is SVGAGI in the germline V gene (reference sequence). The CDR3 spans 14 residues. The V and J ends lost 8 bases and 7 bases, in that order; junction bases with no gene match: 5. The CDR3 coding sequence is TGTGCCAGCCACGGGACTAGCGGGAGTAATACGCAGTATTTT. Translation gives CASHGTSGSNTQYF.

This clone turned up a few times. V is TRBV9 and J is TRBJ1-2; D unclear. The V end was cut by 3 bases, the J end by 2 bases, with 17 bases between. The germline V gene has CDR1 SGDLS and CDR2 YYNGEE. This CDR3 is built from 16 residues. CDR3 in DNA: TGTGCCAGCAGCGCCGCAAGTCAGGCTATGAACTATGGCTACACCTTC. Translation: CASSAASQAMNYGYTF.

The gene calls are TRBV20-1 and TRBJ2-1; D is unresolved. The CDR3 spans 15 residues. Trimming shortened V by 3 bases and J by 2 bases, and 14 bases separated the two germline ends. Germline V gene sequence: CDR1 DFQATT, CDR2 SNEGSKA (reference sequence). The CDR3 loop is CSASRAPGTYNEQFF. The DNA of the CDR3 is TGCAGTGCTAGTAGAGCACCCGGCACCTACAATGAGCAGTTCTTC.

A single count supports this clone. The chain carries TRBV5-4 and TRBJ2-1, with 8 bases fitting TRBD2. The CDR3 extends over 15 amino acids. V gave up 4 bases and J gave up 4 bases; unmatched junction bases: 7. CDR1 and CDR2 (germline): SGHNT, YYREEE (reference sequence). CDR3 sequence (DNA): TGTGCCAGCAGCCCCTTTAGCGGGGATTACAATGAGCAGTTCTTC. This encodes CASSPFSGDYNEQFF.

The J gene is TRBJ2-1, the V gene TRBV4-1; maybe TRBD2 (5 bases). From germline, CDR1 is MGHRA and CDR2 YSYEKL. V lost 2 bases and J 0 bases, leaving 11 bases between the germline ends. The CDR3 contains 16 residues. In DNA, the CDR3 is TGCGCCAGCAGCCAATTGGACTTGATCTCCTACAATGAGCAGTTCTTC. Amino acid sequence: CASSQLDLISYNEQFF.

The chain joins TRBV2 to TRBJ2-1; no definite D call. The CDR3 is 10 residues long. V gave up 6 bases and J gave up 9 bases, with 6 bases separating them. The germline CDR1 and CDR2 sequences are SNHLY and FYNNEI. The chain's CDR3 is CASRASEQFF. As DNA, the CDR3 is TGTGCCAGCAGAGCTAGTGAGCAGTTCTTC.

The rearrangement uses TRBV5-4 and TRBJ1-5; D unclear. CDR3 length equals 13 residues. Per the germline V gene, CDR1 is SGHNT and CDR2 is YYREEE (reference sequence). V gave up 4 bases and J gave up 4 bases, with 9 bases separating them. The CDR3 DNA is TGTGCCAGCAGCCAAAGACCAAATCAGCCCCAGCATTTT. Translated: CASSQRPNQPQHF.